The following is a TCR beta chain sequence with its context. Its antigen is unidentified. The germline gives CDR1 LGHDT, CDR2 YNNKEL (reference sequence). The CDR3 covers 13 residues. V was cut by 3 bases and J by 9 bases, with 12 bases left in between. MiXCR, run by TCRdb on the 5' RACE reads, gives a single entry per CDR3 protein. Here the sample spans about 130,000 distinct CDR3 sequences, around 7% being singletons. These data come from a study of CD8 T cells in ankylosing spondylitis. Study-level findings and limits: Typical of ankylosing spondylitis blood, it appeared, was a TCR beta motif of 7 or 8 highly homologous variants. Before this, some motif variants had been reported in reactive arthritis synovial fluid and blood. CD8+ cells made up the disease-linked clones, which were relatively rare in peripheral blood. Reportedly, significant enrichment of disease-linked clones occurred in matched ankylosing spondylitis synovial fluid.

The sequence came from a male donor with ankylosing spondylitis or in good health (not recorded which). The chain has TRBV3-1 and TRBJ1-5; D ambiguous. The sequencing sample was made of blood, either unsorted or a sorted T cell fraction (not recorded which). The CDR3 sequence: CASSHQVQWPQHF. The CDR3 nucleotides are TGTGCCAGCAGCCATCAGGTCCAATGGCCCCAGCATTTT.